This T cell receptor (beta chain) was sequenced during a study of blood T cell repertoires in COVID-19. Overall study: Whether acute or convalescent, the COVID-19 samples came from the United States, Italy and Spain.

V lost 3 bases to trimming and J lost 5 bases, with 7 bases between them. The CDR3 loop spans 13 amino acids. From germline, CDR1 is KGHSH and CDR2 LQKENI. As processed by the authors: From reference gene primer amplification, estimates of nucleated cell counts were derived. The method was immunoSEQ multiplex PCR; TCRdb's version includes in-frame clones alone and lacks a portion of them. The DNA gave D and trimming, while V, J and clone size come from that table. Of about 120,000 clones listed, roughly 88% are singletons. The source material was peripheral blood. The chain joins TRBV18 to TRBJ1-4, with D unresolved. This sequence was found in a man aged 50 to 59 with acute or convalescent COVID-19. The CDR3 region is CASSPRGNEKLFF. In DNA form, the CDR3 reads TGTGCCAGCTCACCCCGGGGAAATGAAAAACTGTTTTTT.